The 27 T cell receptor beta chains given below trace back to one sample, sequenced in a study of blood T cell repertoires in COVID-19. Assay used: immunoSEQ multiplex PCR; TCRdb lists only in-frame clones, some missing. The sample includes roughly 220,000 clones, 86% seen only once; the top ten take roughly a tenth. Source material: peripheral blood. All receptors come from a woman between 50 and 59 years old with COVID-19, enrolled during active disease.

This rearrangement joins TRBV24-1 to TRBJ1-5, with 7 bases that match TRBD1. The germline V gene encodes CDR1 KGHDR and CDR2 SFDVKD. The CDR3 is 13 amino acids. J was trimmed by 4 bases and V by 6 bases; bases with no gene match: 2. DNA of the CDR3: TGTGCCACCAGTCAACAGGGGAATCAGCCCCAGCATTTT. It specifies CATSQQGNQPQHF.

The chain combines TRBV11-3 with TRBJ2-2; D unresolved. Per the germline V gene, CDR1 is SGHNT and CDR2 is YENEEA. Trimming took 0 bases from V and 4 from J, leaving 6 bases between them. The CDR3 covers 14 residues. The CDR3 spells CASSLERGTGELFF. In nucleotides, the CDR3 is TGTGCCAGCAGCTTAGAACGCGGCACCGGGGAGCTGTTTTTT.

This chain uses TRBV18 with TRBJ1-2, with 8 bases that match TRBD1. Germline V gene data show CDR1 as KGHSH and CDR2 as LQKENI. This CDR3 comprises 14 residues. The J segment lost 7 bases and the V segment lost 4 bases, leaving 8 bases of the junction unmatched. CDR3 nucleotides: TGTGCCAGCTCACAGGGACAGGCCTCGGGTGGCTACACCTTC. It specifies CASSQGQASGGYTF.

This chain uses TRBV4-1 with TRBJ2-7; possibly TRBD1 for D (6 bases). V lost 2 bases, J lost 0 bases, and 8 bases lay in between. CDR1 and CDR2 (germline): MGHRA, YSYEKL. This CDR3 is 14 amino acids long. CDR3 region: CASSQPGVSYEQYF. The CDR3 DNA reads TGCGCCAGCAGCCAACCAGGGGTCTCCTACGAGCAGTACTTC.

The rearrangement joins TRBV21-1 to TRBJ1-5; TRBD1 is the table's D call and was not checked against the DNA. TRBV21-1 constitutes a pseudogene. This CDR3 contains 16 residues. CDR3: CASSYYRGRSNQPQHF. The DNA for the CDR3 is TGTGCCAGCAGCTACTACAGGGGCCGAAGCAATCAGCCCCAGCATTTT.

The chain employs TRBV4-1 and TRBJ1-1, with 8 bases that match TRBD1. Losses at the gene ends were 1 base for V and 3 bases for J; bases not matched to a gene: 10. This CDR3 contains 17 residues. The germline CDR1 and CDR2 sequences are MGHRA and YSYEKL. CDR3 sequence reads: CASSQVGRGPGDTEAFF. DNA of the CDR3: TGCGCCAGCAGCCAAGTCGGCAGGGGGCCGGGGGACACTGAAGCTTTCTTT.

This rearrangement joins TRBV18 to TRBJ2-7; TRBD2 matches at 7 bases. This CDR3 has 15 amino acids. Germline V CDR1 and CDR2: KGHSH, LQKENI. The trim removed 3 bases at V and 5 bases at J, leaving 10 bases unmatched. The CDR3 DNA follows: TGTGCCAGCTCACCGACGGGGGGACCTTCGGACGAGCAGTACGTC. It yields the protein CASSPTGGPSDEQYV.

CDR3 residues: CASSFSGGSTDTQYF. The CDR3 bases are TGTGCCAGCAGCTTTAGCGGGGGGAGCACAGATACGCAGTATTTT. The chain couples TRBV7-6 to TRBJ2-3, with 10 bases fitting TRBD2. The CDR3 has 15 residues. The V and J ends lost 3 bases and 0 bases, in that order; junction bases with no gene match: 0. The germline CDR1 and CDR2 sequences are SGHVS and FNYEAQ.

The gene calls are TRBV5-6 and TRBJ1-1, with D perhaps matching TRBD1 (5 bases). The CDR3 covers 16 residues. V lost 2 bases, J lost 0 bases, and 14 bases lay in between. CDR1 and CDR2 from the germline V gene are SGHDT and YYEEEE. This chain's CDR3 is CASSLLDRGLNTEAFF. The CDR3 DNA follows: TGTGCCAGCAGCTTATTGGATAGGGGCTTGAACACTGAAGCTTTCTTT.

The chain uses TRBV5-1 and TRBJ2-3; TRBD1 aligns across 7 bases. There are 14 residues in the CDR3. From germline, CDR1 is SGHRS and CDR2 YFSETQ. The trim removed 4 bases at V and 10 bases at J, leaving 12 bases unmatched. CDR3 bases: TGCGCCAGCAGCGAGGGGGCTATTGCTCAGGCGCAGTATTTT. This codes for CASSEGAIAQAQYF.

The chain has TRBV29-1 and TRBJ1-1; no definite D call. Trimming removed 5 bases from V and 4 bases from J, with 14 bases in between. Germline V gene data show CDR1 as SQVTM and CDR2 as ANQGSEA. CDR3 size: 13 residues. The CDR3 bases are TGCAGCGTTCGTCCCTTGGCGGTCACTGAAGCTTTCTTT. Residues: CSVRPLAVTEAFF.

The chain employs TRBV7-2 and TRBJ2-1, with 7 positions matching TRBD1. With V trimmed by 5 bases and J by 5 bases, 12 bases remained unmatched. The CDR3 runs to 16 residues. The germline V gene encodes CDR1 SGHTA and CDR2 FQGNSA. The CDR3 sequence is CASSVDRARDNNEQFF. Here the CDR3 DNA reads TGTGCCAGCAGCGTCGACAGGGCACGGGATAACAATGAGCAGTTCTTC.

This chain uses TRBV29-1 with TRBJ1-5, with D possibly TRBD1 on 5 matching bases. Germline-derived CDR1 and CDR2 are SQVTM and ANQGSEA. CDR3 length equals 15 residues. The V end was cut by 8 bases, the J end by 5 bases, with 22 bases between. The CDR3 sequence is CSLKVAGREDQPQHF. As DNA, the CDR3 is TGCAGCCTGAAGGTAGCGGGACGGGAAGATCAGCCCCAGCATTTT. Complete variable domain (other parts from reference TRBV29-1 and TRBJ1-5): SAVISQKPSRDICQRGTSLTIQCQVDSQVTMMFWYRQQPGQSLTLIATANQGSEATYESGFVIDKFPISRPNLTFSTLTVSNMSPEDSSIYLCSLKVAGREDQPQHFGDGTRLSIL.

This clone turned up a few times. This chain connects TRBV6-2 or TRBV6-3 to TRBJ2-1, with 9 positions matching TRBD1. Looked up from germline, CDR1 is MNHEY and CDR2 is SVGEGT. V was pared by 6 bases and J by 6 bases, with 9 bases of the junction left unmatched. The CDR3 is made up of 15 amino acids. The CDR3 DNA sequence: TGTGCCAGCAGCGCCGGGACAGGGACATTCAATGAGCAGTTCTTC. It translates to CASSAGTGTFNEQFF.

CDR3 amino acids: CASTLDRGANEKLFF. CDR3 bases: TGTGCCAGCACTCTTGACAGGGGGGCAAATGAAAAACTGTTTTTT. The rearrangement links TRBV6-5 to TRBJ1-4; 9 nucleotides line up with TRBD1. Germline values: CDR1 MNHEY, CDR2 SVGAGI. The junction had 8 bases not matched to a gene; V was cut back by 7 bases and J by 5 bases. There are 15 residues in the CDR3.

The chain is built from TRBV5-4 and TRBJ2-5; TRBD2 aligns across 10 bases. This CDR3 region has 16 residues. Germline V gene data show CDR1 as SGHNT and CDR2 as YYREEE (reference sequence). Trimming at V came to 1 base and at J to 5 bases, leaving 8 bases not matched to a gene. The CDR3 sequence: CASSLSASGGGETQYF. Here the CDR3 DNA reads TGTGCCAGCAGCTTGAGTGCTAGCGGGGGAGGTGAGACCCAGTACTTC. The full variable domain, in which reference TRBV5-4 and TRBJ2-5 provide the parts outside the CDR3, is ETGVTQSPTHLIKTRGQQVTLRCSSQSGHNTVSWYQQALGQGPQFIFQYYREEENGRGNFPPRFSGLQFPNYSSELNVNALELDDSALYLCASSLSASGGGETQYFGPGTRLLVL.

This clone was seen once. The genes are TRBV5-6 and TRBJ2-7; D may be TRBD2 (5 bases). Germline CDR1 and CDR2: SGHDT and YYEEEE. The CDR3 runs 12 residues. Trimming took off 0 bases at V and 6 bases at J, with 7 bases between the two ends. The chain's CDR3 is CASSLVGSEQYF. The CDR3 region has the DNA TGTGCCAGCAGCTTGGTGGGGAGCGAGCAGTACTTC.

Only one count was recorded for this clone. This sequence joins TRBV11-3 and TRBJ2-7, with D perhaps TRBD1 (6 bases). Germline V gene lookup returns CDR1 SGHNT and CDR2 YENEEA. V lost 0 bases and J lost 3, with 12 bases in between. This CDR3 has 15 amino acids. As DNA, the CDR3 is TGTGCCAGCAGCTTAGAGAGGACAGTCAGCTACGAGCAGTACGTC. Amino acids: CASSLERTVSYEQYV.

V gene TRBV7-2 combines with J gene TRBJ2-3; TRBD2 agrees at 7 bases. Germline assignment: CDR1 SGHTA and CDR2 FQGNSA. Trimming took 3 bases from V and 5 from J; bases not matched to a gene: 5. The CDR3 runs 14 residues. DNA of the CDR3: TGTGCCAGCAGCTTCGGACTAGTCTTAGATACGCAGTATTTT. Amino acids: CASSFGLVLDTQYF. Full variable domain (missing parts from reference TRBV7-2 and TRBJ2-3): GAGVSQSPSNKVTEKGKDVELRCDPISGHTALYWYRQSLGQGLEFLIYFQGNSAPDKSGLPSDRFSAERTGGSVSTLTIQRTQQEDSAVYLCASSFGLVLDTQYFGPGTRLTVL.

The V gene is TRBV6-2 or TRBV6-3, the J gene TRBJ2-1, with D perhaps matching TRBD1 (6 bases). Trimming removed 2 bases from V and 8 bases from J, with 16 bases in between. The CDR3 is 15 residues long. Germline V gives CDR1 MNHEY, CDR2 SVGEGT. CDR3 loop: CASSYEGTLWDEQFF. In DNA form, the CDR3 reads TGTGCCAGCAGTTACGAGGGGACACTTTGGGATGAGCAGTTCTTC.

V is TRBV10-3 and J is TRBJ1-5; 10 bases match TRBD1. The CDR3 runs 16 residues. V was pared by 2 bases and J by 6 bases, with 7 bases of the junction left unmatched. Germline CDR1 reads ENHRY; CDR2 reads SYGVKD. The CDR3 coding sequence is TGTGCCATCAGTGAGCCGGGGGACAGGGGAGGTCAGCCCCAGCATTTT. Its protein is CAISEPGDRGGQPQHF.

This chain joins TRBV2 and TRBJ2-5; the D gene is possibly TRBD2 (5 bases). The CDR3 length is 14 residues. CDR1 is SNHLY, CDR2 FYNNEI, per germline. V lost 2 bases and J lost 0, with 7 bases in between. Here the CDR3 reads CASSEKLDQETQYF. For the CDR3, the DNA is TGTGCCAGCAGTGAAAAACTAGACCAAGAGACCCAGTACTTC.

The chain has TRBV6-5 and TRBJ2-3, with TRBD1 matching over 12 bases. The length of the CDR3 is 14 residues. The J segment lost 4 bases and the V segment lost 11 bases, leaving 7 bases of the junction unmatched. Germline V CDR1 and CDR2: MNHEY, SVGAGI. CDR3 DNA: TGTGCCGGGCAAGGGACAGGGGGCCCAGATACGCAGTATTTT. Its protein is CAGQGTGGPDTQYF.

The CDR3 spells CASSLGGQQETQYF. The CDR3 DNA reads TGCGCCAGCAGCTTGGGGGGACAGCAAGAGACCCAGTACTTC. The chain uses TRBV5-1 and TRBJ2-5; the match to TRBD1 covers 7 bases. The junction had 1 base not matched to a gene; V was cut back by 0 bases and J by 2 bases. Germline values: CDR1 SGHRS, CDR2 YFSETQ. The CDR3 runs 14 residues.

The chain joins TRBV28 to TRBJ2-3, with D unclear. This CDR3 is built from 15 residues. CDR1 and CDR2 (germline): MDHEN, SYDVKM. Trimming pared 4 bases from V and 2 bases from J, leaving 13 bases between. The CDR3 loop is CASSWAESSTDTQYF. DNA of the CDR3: TGTGCCAGCAGTTGGGCAGAATCATCCACAGATACGCAGTATTTT.

The V gene is TRBV5-8, the J gene TRBJ1-2, with 9 bases fitting TRBD1. The CDR3 is 14 amino acids. The germline gives CDR1 SGHTS, CDR2 YDEGEE. V trimming: 6 bases; J trimming: 4 bases; junction bases outside the gene matches: 7. The chain's CDR3 is CASIGDRVLYGYTF. The CDR3 bases are TGTGCCAGCATTGGGGACAGGGTCCTCTATGGCTACACCTTC.

The chain links TRBV28 to TRBJ2-5, with 7 bases aligning to TRBD1. From germline, CDR1 is MDHEN and CDR2 SYDVKM. The V gene end was trimmed by 2 bases and the J gene end by 4 bases; junction bases not matched to a gene: 13. The CDR3 totals 17 residues. This chain's CDR3 is CASSLRGRPWTGETQYF. CDR3 in DNA: TGTGCCAGCAGTTTAAGGGGTCGACCTTGGACAGGAGAGACCCAGTACTTC.